This is a list of T cell receptor beta chains from one sample in a study of T cell responses to AZD1222 COVID-19 vaccine. The table came from immunoSEQ multiplex PCR; TCRdb's copy has only in-frame clones and leaves some out. Of 100,000 to 150,000 clones listed, 70% to 90% are singletons. The sample consisted of peripheral blood, taken on day 0 of AZD1222 vaccination. Receptors were obtained from an adult in good health. The CDR3 runs from the conserved cysteine through the conserved F or W. The D gene is left open where the match is weak. The size entry is marked missing in some rows and otherwise reads once, few, many or a size class.

DNA | CDR3 | size | J | V | D
TGCGCCAGCAGGTCGGGACGTAAGAGCACAGATACGCAGTATTTT | CASRSGRKSTDTQYF | NA | TRBJ2-3 | TRBV5-1 | NA
TGTGCCAGCAGTTACGTGCGGGGGGTACCAGATACGCAGTATTTT | CASSYVRGVPDTQYF | NA | TRBJ2-3 | TRBV6-6 | TRBD2
TGTGCCAGCAGCTTAGGCGCCAGGGACGGACTGAAAACTGAAGCTTTCTTT | CASSLGARDGLKTEAFF | NA | TRBJ1-1 | TRBV7-9 | NA
TGTGCCAGCAGCCAAGCTTCGATCGGAAACACCATATATTTT | CASSQASIGNTIYF | NA | TRBJ1-3 | TRBV3-1/TRBV3-2 | NA
TGTGCCACCGGGGACACTAACTATGGCTACACCTTC | CATGDTNYGYTF | NA | TRBJ1-2 | TRBV28 | NA
TGTGCCAGCAGTTACCCCACTGAGGTTGAGACCCAGTACTTC | CASSYPTEVETQYF | NA | TRBJ2-5 | TRBV6-2/TRBV6-3 | NA
TGTGCCAGTAGGCCGGGACTGGCGAACACCGGGGAGCTGTTTTTT | CASRPGLANTGELFF | few | TRBJ2-2 | TRBV19 | NA
TGTGCCAGCAGCAAAGAGGACGGGTCATCAGAGGGTGGCTACACCTTC | CASSKEDGSSEGGYTF | NA | TRBJ1-2 | TRBV21-1 | NA
TGTGCCAGCAGCCCAAACAGGGGGCGACAGCCCCAGCATTTT | CASSPNRGRQPQHF | NA | TRBJ1-5 | TRBV7-2 | TRBD1
TGTGCCAGCAGCTTAGACAGCCCTCAGCCCCAGCATTTT | CASSLDSPQPQHF | NA | TRBJ1-5 | TRBV7-2 | NA
TGTGCCATCAGTGAATTTCGGGTCGATACGCCCCAGCATTTT | CAISEFRVDTPQHF | NA | TRBJ1-5 | TRBV10-3 | NA
TGTGCCAGCAGCCGCCTCACTAGCGGGGCTGGCTACGAGCAGTACTTC | CASSRLTSGAGYEQYF | NA | TRBJ2-7 | TRBV2 | TRBD2
TGTGCCAGCAGCCAGGGACAGTCAGATGAAAAACTGTTTTTT | CASSQGQSDEKLFF | NA | TRBJ1-4 | TRBV6-6 | TRBD1
TGTGCCAGCAGCCCGGGCCATATCTCATCCTATGGCTACACCTTC | CASSPGHISSYGYTF | NA | TRBJ1-2 | TRBV7-3 | NA
TGTGCCAGCTGGACAGGACAGATTATTTCACCCCTCCACTTT | CASWTGQIISPLHF | NA | TRBJ1-6 | TRBV27 | TRBD1
TGTGCCAGCAGCCGCCATACAGGGCCCGAAAAACTGTTTTTT | CASSRHTGPEKLFF | NA | TRBJ1-4 | TRBV6-6 | NA
TGTGCCAGCAGTTACTCCCCATCCGGGAGCGGGGGGTTATCCTACGAGCAGTACTTC | CASSYSPSGSGGLSYEQYF | NA | TRBJ2-7 | TRBV6-2/TRBV6-3 | TRBD2
TGCAGCGTTCACATAAACACTGAAGCTTTCTTT | CSVHINTEAFF | NA | TRBJ1-1 | TRBV29-1 | NA
TGTGCCTGGAGTTCACGCGGTCCAGCCCAGGGGTCGTGTTCACCCCTCCACTTT | CAWSSRGPAQGSCSPLHF | NA | TRBJ1-6 | TRBV30 | NA
TGTGCCAGCAGCTACTCCTACGAGCAGTACTTC | CASSYSYEQYF | NA | TRBJ2-7 | TRBV5-5 | NA
TGTGCCAGTAGTAACCGCTGGGAATGGGGACATGAAAAACTGTTTTTT | CASSNRWEWGHEKLFF | NA | TRBJ1-4 | TRBV19 | NA
TGTGCCAGCAGCTTAGGGTCAGGGGAAACGGGAAACACCATATATTTT | CASSLGSGETGNTIYF | NA | TRBJ1-3 | TRBV7-2 | NA
TGTGCCAGCAGTATAGCGGGGACTCAAGAGACCCAGTACTTC | CASSIAGTQETQYF | NA | TRBJ2-5 | TRBV6-5 | TRBD2
TGTGCCAGCAGCTTAGCAGCGAACACTGAAGCTTTCTTT | CASSLAANTEAFF | NA | TRBJ1-1 | TRBV7-9 | NA
TGTGCCAGCAGCGTAGGGGAAAACACCATATATTTT | CASSVGENTIYF | NA | TRBJ1-3 | TRBV9 | NA
TGTGCCAGCAGCTTGGGAGGACAGAGCTCCTACGAGCAGTACTTC | CASSLGGQSSYEQYF | NA | TRBJ2-7 | TRBV5-4 | NA
TGTGCCACCAGCAGTCGACAGCCCGGGCTGGATGAGCAGTTCTTC | CATSSRQPGLDEQFF | few | TRBJ2-1 | TRBV15 | NA
TGTGCCAGCAGCTTAGTACAGGGGAGGGCCCAGCATTTT | CASSLVQGRAQHF | NA | TRBJ1-5 | TRBV7-2 | TRBD1
TGTGCCAGCAGCTTAGTCGGACGACTAAGGGACACTGAAGCTTTCTTT | CASSLVGRLRDTEAFF | NA | TRBJ1-1 | TRBV7-9 | NA
TGTGCCAGCAGCCGGGGGACAGATAACACTGAAGCTTTCTTT | CASSRGTDNTEAFF | NA | TRBJ1-1 | TRBV6-6 | TRBD1
TGTGCCACCAGCAGGGTTCCGGGACAGGGGGGCTCCTACGAGCAGTACTTC | CATSRVPGQGGSYEQYF | NA | TRBJ2-7 | TRBV15 | TRBD1
TGTGCCAGCAGCCAAGGGACAGGCTTCTACGAGCAGTACTTC | CASSQGTGFYEQYF | NA | TRBJ2-7 | TRBV4-2 | TRBD1
TGTGCCATCAGTGAGGACTCAGATTCACCCCTCCACTTT | CAISEDSDSPLHF | few | TRBJ1-6 | TRBV10-3 | NA
TGTGCCAGCAGCCGACGCGGGGGACTCTCCTATAATTCACCCCTCCACTTT | CASSRRGGLSYNSPLHF | NA | TRBJ1-6 | TRBV27 | NA
TGCGCCAGCATTAGACAGCCCGGAGAGACCCAGTACTTC | CASIRQPGETQYF | NA | TRBJ2-5 | TRBV10-1 | NA
TGTGCCAGCAGTGCTAGCGGGGGTCGGAGCTCCTACAATGAGCAGTTCTTC | CASSASGGRSSYNEQFF | NA | TRBJ2-1 | TRBV6-1 | TRBD2
TGTGCCAGCAGCTTAGCGCTTAGGGCCGCAGCGAATTCACCCCTCCACTTT | CASSLALRAAANSPLHF | NA | TRBJ1-6 | TRBV7-2 | NA
TGTGCCAGCAGCCAACGTCCTTTCTTCGGGCAGGCTCACACTGAAGCTTTCTTT | CASSQRPFFGQAHTEAFF | NA | TRBJ1-1 | TRBV3-1/TRBV3-2 | NA
TGTGCCAGTAACTCCGGACAGAAGGCTGAAAAACTGTTTTTT | CASNSGQKAEKLFF | NA | TRBJ1-4 | TRBV19 | NA
TGTGCCAGCAGCTTAGAAGGGGGGGCTGGCTACACCTTC | CASSLEGGAGYTF | NA | TRBJ1-2 | TRBV7-3 | NA
TGTGCCAGCAGCTTGAAAGGGAGCAACACTGAAGCTTTCTTT | CASSLKGSNTEAFF | few | TRBJ1-1 | TRBV7-9 | NA
TGTGCCAGCAGCTTCGACAGGGCAGTGACTGAAGCTTTCTTT | CASSFDRAVTEAFF | once | TRBJ1-1 | TRBV7-9 | TRBD1